The 13 T cell receptor beta chains below come from one sample, sequenced in a study of Ad26.COV2.S vaccination and SARS-CoV-2 variants. Profiled with immunoSEQ multiplex PCR; TCRdb holds only in-frame clones, not every one. Of about 250,000 clones detected, roughly 86% appear once; the ten largest clones hold approximately 3.4%. Treatment defined: around 19 received Ad26.COV2.S at low or high dose, single or two shots; five or six received placebo; per-sample allocation not given. Material that was analyzed had been drawn on day 63 after the first vaccine or placebo injection. The sample consisted of peripheral blood, taken in a trial of Ad26.COV2.S vaccine versus placebo. These receptors were collected from a person aged 18-65 years who received the Ad26.COV2.S COVID-19 vaccine or a placebo.

CDR3 nucleotides: TGTGCCAGCAGCTTAGTGGCAGCGGGGGGCAATGAGCAGTTCTTC. Translating gives CASSLVAAGGNEQFF. The rearrangement joins TRBV7-9 to TRBJ2-1, with TRBD2 matching 9 bases. Germline V gene lookup returns CDR1 SEHNR and CDR2 FQNEAQ (reference sequence). This CDR3 contains 15 residues. V dropped 1 base and J dropped 6; count of bases not matched to a gene: 4.

The rearrangement uses TRBV5-1 and TRBJ2-5; maybe TRBD2 (6 bases). Looked up from germline, CDR1 is SGHRS and CDR2 is YFSETQ. The length of the CDR3 is 14 residues. Between the trimmed V and J ends, which lost 2 bases and 1 base, there was a span of 9 bases. The CDR3 here is CASSFSSVQETQYF. DNA for the CDR3: TGCGCCAGCAGCTTCTCTAGCGTCCAAGAGACCCAGTACTTC.

Of note for this clone: This sample includes further DNA sequences coding for the same CDR3. This chain uses TRBV7-2 with TRBJ2-3, with 9 nucleotides matching TRBD1. V was clipped by 4 bases and J by 3 bases; unmatched bases: 2. CDR1 is SGHTA and CDR2 is FQGNSA in the germline V gene. The length of the CDR3 is 14 residues. The CDR3 DNA follows: TGTGCCAGCAGCTCGGGACAGGGAACAGATACGCAGTATTTT. Protein sequence: CASSSGQGTDTQYF.

This chain uses TRBV6-2 or TRBV6-3 with TRBJ2-5; tentatively, D is TRBD2 (7 bases). With 6 bases removed from V and 5 bases from J, the gap between germline ends came to 16 bases. Germline V lookup: CDR1 MNHEY, CDR2 SVGEGT. The length of the CDR3 is 14 residues. The CDR3 coding sequence is TGTGCCAGCAGCACTCGGGGGGCCTTGGAGACCCAGTACTTC. Its translation: CASSTRGALETQYF.

The V call is TRBV6-2 or TRBV6-3, the J call TRBJ2-3; TRBD2 matches 7 bases. V lost 2 bases, J lost 7 bases, and 9 bases stayed unmatched. The germline V gene encodes CDR1 MNHEY and CDR2 SVGEGT. CDR3 length equals 15 residues. CDR3 in DNA: TGTGCCAGCAGTTACACTACGGGGGGTACAAATACGCAGTATTTT. It specifies CASSYTTGGTNTQYF.

V gene TRBV2 combines with J gene TRBJ1-1; D remains ambiguous. The CDR3 totals 13 residues. CDR1 is SNHLY and CDR2 is FYNNEI in the germline V gene. Trimming shortened V by 7 bases and J by 0 bases, and 9 bases separated the two germline ends. CDR3 DNA sequence: TGTGCCAGCAAACTTCTTATGAACACTGAAGCTTTCTTT. It is translated as CASKLLMNTEAFF.

The CDR3 loop reads CAISKTEMNTEAFF. CDR3 DNA: TGTGCCATCAGCAAGACAGAGATGAACACTGAAGCTTTCTTT. The chain recombines TRBV10-3 with TRBJ1-1; D perhaps matches TRBD1 (5 bases). Germline CDR1 is ENHRY and CDR2 is SYGVKD. The ends were cut back, 6 bases at V and 0 bases at J, with 11 bases in the middle. The CDR3 loop spans 14 amino acids.

The V and J genes are TRBV12-3 or TRBV12-4 and TRBJ1-5; tentative D call: TRBD1 (6 bases). V was pared by 6 bases and J by 7 bases, with 13 bases between. The CDR3 extends over 13 amino acids. In nucleotides, the CDR3 is TGTGCCAGCAGACAGGGTTATCAGCAGCCCCAGCATTTT. The encoded protein is CASRQGYQQPQHF.

Notes on this clone: In the same sample, other DNA sequences code for this CDR3. The chain carries TRBV30 and TRBJ2-7; D is tentatively TRBD1 or TRBD2 (5 bases each). The CDR3 totals 12 residues. Germline V gene data show CDR1 as GTSNPN and CDR2 as SVGIG (reference sequence). Trimming left V 6 bases short and J 1 base short, with 10 bases between. The CDR3 DNA reads as TGTGCCTGCCGGGGCCTATCCTACGAGCAGTACTTC. The encoded protein is CACRGLSYEQYF.

This clone was seen once. The gene calls are TRBV7-2 and TRBJ2-3; TRBD2 matches 7 bases. V shed 3 bases and J 2 bases; nucleotides not matched to a gene: 5. The CDR3 consists of 15 residues. Germline CDR1 is SGHTA and CDR2 is FQGNSA. This CDR3 is CASSLGGDLTDTQYF. CDR3 bases: TGTGCCAGCAGCTTGGGGGGGGATCTCACAGATACGCAGTATTTT.

The chain has TRBV4-3 and TRBJ1-1; 7 nucleotides line up with TRBD1. Looked up from germline, CDR1 is LGHNA and CDR2 is YSLEER. V trimming: 1 base; J trimming: 3 bases; junction bases outside the gene matches: 8. The CDR3 spans 16 residues. CDR3 bases: TGCGCCAGCAGCCAAGTGGGCCAGGGGGAGGACACTGAAGCTTTCTTT. It translates to CASSQVGQGEDTEAFF.

The chain employs TRBV27 and TRBJ2-1, with 11 bases lining up with TRBD1. V shed 9 bases, J shed 4 bases, and the junction held 8 bases outside the gene matches. The CDR3 has 15 amino acids. Germline-derived CDR1 and CDR2 are MNHEY and SMNVEV (reference sequence). The CDR3 reads CASQGRDRGYNEQFF. The CDR3 DNA reads as TGTGCCAGTCAGGGCCGGGACAGGGGGTACAATGAGCAGTTCTTC.

The V call is TRBV24-1, the J call TRBJ2-7; D is perhaps TRBD2 (5 bases). Germline V gene lookup returns CDR1 KGHDR and CDR2 SFDVKD. Trimming pared 9 bases from V and 4 bases from J, leaving 18 bases between. This CDR3 is built from 14 residues. The CDR3 sequence: CATDERKREYEQYF. In nucleotides, the CDR3 is TGTGCCACCGATGAGAGAAAGAGGGAATACGAGCAGTACTTC.